One sample yielded the 23 T cell receptor beta chains listed below, sequenced in a study of CXCR3-negative and CXCR3-positive naive CD8 T cells (dated by TCRdb to about 2019). Instrument on record: NextSeq 550. The Human TCR Profiling Kit (MiLaboratory) was used to make UMI-labeled 5' RACE TRB cDNA libraries. After TCRdb reprocessed the reads, each CDR3 protein sequence was kept as one row, without DNA. The sample table records 75,000 to 100,000 distinct CDR3 sequences. The top ten clones comprise approximately 1.1% of the sample. Their recognized antigens are unknown. Overall study results and their limits: Compared with CXCR3-negative naive cells, CXCR3-positive naive cells had TRB CDR3s with higher hydrophobicity (lower Kidera factor 4), lower energy, and higher strength and volume indices.

Sequencing was done on a sample of naive CXCR3+ CD8+ T cells from blood. This specimen's cell subset or site label, interpreted: CD45RO-CCR7+CD27+CD95- naive CD8+ T cells expressing CXCR3 (TNR3+). These receptors were collected from a human donor in good health. Some clones in this sample may be carry-over from other donors' samples.

The chain combines TRBV6-6 with TRBJ1-3. This CDR3 has 16 amino acids. The germline gives CDR1 MNHNY, CDR2 SVGAGI (reference sequence). This CDR3 reads CASSYSRQREGNTIYF.

This chain connects TRBV20-1 to TRBJ2-7; TCRdb's D gene call, TRBD1, goes unchecked for lack of DNA. Germline V lookup: CDR1 DFQATT, CDR2 SNEGSKA (reference sequence). The CDR3 covers 12 residues. CDR3 region: CRSGTGGYEQYF.

The chain links TRBV19 to TRBJ2-5; TCRdb selects TRBD1, and the lack of DNA leaves this call unchecked. In germline, CDR1 is LNHDA, CDR2 SQIVND (reference sequence). This CDR3 contains 21 residues. This CDR3 is CASSTPLGQGIFLFDEETRYF.

V and J are TRBV7-2 and TRBJ2-7; TCRdb reports TRBD1, a call that lacks DNA to check it against. The CDR3 length is 19 residues. Germline lookup yields CDR1 SGHTA and CDR2 FQGNSA. CDR3: CASSRAERLGGGSRNEQYF.

This chain joins TRBV20-1 and TRBJ2-2; TCRdb picks TRBD1, but there is no DNA to check that call. There are 13 residues in the CDR3. Per germline, CDR1 DFQATT and CDR2 SNEGSKA (reference sequence). This CDR3 is CSAPTGYTGELFF.

The rearrangement links TRBV7-9 to TRBJ1-1; the TCRdb D gene call, TRBD1, has no DNA to confirm it. The CDR3 runs 14 residues. CDR1 and CDR2 (germline): SEHNR, FQNEAQ (reference sequence). CDR3: CAGSSEPGFTEAFF. Full variable domain (remainder filled in from reference TRBV7-9 and TRBJ1-1): DTGVSQNPRHKITKRGQNVTFRCDPISEHNRLYWYRQTLGQGPEFLTYFQNEAQLEKSRLLSDRFSAERPKGSFSTLEIQRTEQGDSAMYLCAGSSEPGFTEAFFGQGTRLTVV.

The gene calls are TRBV4-3 and TRBJ2-5. CDR1 is LGHNA, CDR2 YSLEER, per germline. This CDR3 contains 17 residues. The CDR3 reads CASSQETGRGSQETQYF.

The V and J genes are TRBV11-2 and TRBJ1-3. Germline values: CDR1 SGHAT, CDR2 FQNNGV. The CDR3 has 18 residues. CDR3 protein: CASSLTNLRGSPGNTIYF.

The chain has TRBV21-1 and TRBJ1-2. TRBV21-1 is assigned pseudogene status. The CDR3 spans 17 residues. The CDR3 spells CASSKVPGPTPLYGYTF.

This sequence joins TRBV29-1 and TRBJ2-1; TCRdb calls TRBD1, which cannot be checked without DNA. The CDR3 contains 14 residues. The germline CDR1 and CDR2 sequences are SQVTM and ANQGSEA. The CDR3 sequence is CSVDTGGFSNEQFF.

The chain links TRBV19 to TRBJ2-2; TCRdb's D gene call, TRBD1, goes unchecked for lack of DNA. This CDR3 contains 15 residues. Germline values: CDR1 LNHDA, CDR2 SQIVND (reference sequence). The CDR3: CASSFRDRGTGELFF.

The chain joins TRBV7-2 to TRBJ1-2. CDR1 and CDR2 (germline): SGHTA, FQGNSA. The CDR3 length is 11 residues. The CDR3 loop is CASSSGVGYTF.

The V call is TRBV28, the J call TRBJ2-7; TCRdb picks TRBD1, but there is no DNA to check that call. Germline V gene data show CDR1 as MDHEN and CDR2 as SYDVKM. The CDR3 extends over 13 amino acids. This CDR3 is CASSRGGAYEQYF.

This rearrangement joins TRBV29-1 to TRBJ2-7; the TCRdb call, TRBD1, lacks DNA for checking. The CDR3 is 16 residues long. The germline CDR1 and CDR2 sequences are SQVTM and ANQGSEA. The CDR3 sequence: CSVVGGGRQGFYEQYF.

V is TRBV6-2 or TRBV6-3 and J is TRBJ2-3; the TCRdb call, TRBD2, lacks DNA for checking. The germline CDR1 and CDR2 sequences are MNHEY and SVGEGT. The CDR3 covers 17 residues. This CDR3 reads CASSYSVSGGATDTQYF.

This chain connects TRBV5-1 to TRBJ2-7; the TRBD1 assignment by TCRdb is unverifiable without DNA. Looked up from germline, CDR1 is SGHRS and CDR2 is YFSETQ. The CDR3 runs 16 residues. The CDR3 protein is CAGSLDWPGVSEEQYF.

The gene calls are TRBV5-6 and TRBJ2-7; TCRdb picks TRBD1, but there is no DNA to check that call. Germline V gives CDR1 SGHDT, CDR2 YYEEEE. The CDR3 length is 13 residues. CDR3: CASSFGQVGEQYF.

The chain uses TRBV28 and TRBJ1-1. The CDR3 loop spans 13 amino acids. Germline V gives CDR1 MDHEN, CDR2 SYDVKM. The CDR3 loop reads CASSYGLNTEAFF.

The chain uses TRBV20-1 and TRBJ1-2; TCRdb's assignment of TRBD1 cannot be checked, as there is no DNA. The CDR3 runs 15 residues. The germline CDR1 and CDR2 sequences are DFQATT and SNEGSKA (reference sequence). CDR3 residues: CSARDTGDFNYGYTF.

The rearrangement links TRBV20-1 to TRBJ2-7; as DNA is missing, the TRBD2 call by TCRdb cannot be tested. Per the germline V gene, CDR1 is DFQATT and CDR2 is SNEGSKA (reference sequence). The CDR3 spans 17 residues. The chain's CDR3 is CSARRPSGGAVSYEQYF.

The chain employs TRBV19 and TRBJ2-3; absent DNA, TCRdb's TRBD2 call cannot be checked. The CDR3 length is 16 residues. Germline-derived CDR1 and CDR2 are LNHDA and SQIVND (reference sequence). The CDR3 region is CASSISSEGRTDTQYF. Filled out from reference TRBV19 and TRBJ2-3, the complete variable domain reads DGGITQSPKYLFRKEGQNVTLSCEQNLNHDAMYWYRQDPGQGLRLIYYSQIVNDFQKGDIAEGYSVSREKKESFPLTVTSAQKNPTAFYLCASSISSEGRTDTQYFGPGTRLTVL.

This rearrangement joins TRBV12-3 or TRBV12-4 to TRBJ2-1; the TCRdb call, TRBD1, lacks DNA for checking. CDR3 size: 13 residues. Here the CDR3 reads CASRGQGEGEQFF.

V is TRBV5-5 and J is TRBJ2-5. The CDR3 consists of 12 residues. Germline CDR1 reads SGHKS; CDR2 reads YYEKEE (reference sequence). The CDR3 loop is CASSWGEETQYF.